This TCR beta chain was captured by sequencing in a study of CD8+ T cells in alopecia areata. This clone has a handful of counts. Other DNA sequences in the same sample also yield this CDR3. In germline, CDR1 is SGHTA, CDR2 FQGNSA. The CDR3 spans 12 residues. V shed 1 base and J shed 4 bases, with 4 bases lying between them. Noted treatment: oral pan-JAK inhibitor, 5-10 mg twice daily. Extracted RNA was reverse transcribed into cDNA, the sequencing template. Profiled with immunoSEQ multiplex PCR; TCRdb holds only in-frame clones, not every one. The table has approximately 210,000 clones, approximately 70% seen once.

The TCR was taken from a human donor with alopecia areata. The sequences come from CD4+ T cells sorted from blood, collected at approximately week 42, from a patient treated with tofacitinib. The gene calls are TRBV7-2 and TRBJ1-2; no clear D gene. This CDR3 is CASSLDSYGYTF. CDR3 sequence (DNA): TGTGCCAGCAGCTTAGACAGCTATGGCTACACCTTC.